A selection of T cell receptor beta chains follows, all from one sample in a study of shared clonotypes between healthy human individuals. Method: immunoSEQ multiplex PCR; TCRdb's copy keeps in-frame clones and lacks some. This sample has millions of clones, with roughly 94% found just once. The sample taken for sequencing was naive CD4+ T cells sorted from blood. Receptors were obtained from a man between 18 and 29 years old in good health. Each CDR3 is given with its conserved first and last residue. The D gene is left open where the match is weak. Not every row has a clone size; where given, it reads once, few, many or a size class.

.,TRBV30,TRBD1,TRBJ1-1,TGTGCCTGGAGCATCAACAGGGGGAAAAGAACTGAAGCTTTCTTT,CAWSINRGKRTEAFF
.,TRBV7-9,TRBD1,TRBJ1-1,TGTGCCAGCGGGATCAATCCAACAGGGGGCACTGAAGCTTTCTTT,CASGINPTGGTEAFF
.,TRBV11-2,TRBD1,TRBJ2-6,TGTGCCACCACGCAGGGGGCGACAGGGGCCAACGTCCTGACTTTC,CATTQGATGANVLTF
.,TRBV6-1,TRBD2,TRBJ2-4,TGTGCCAGCAGTGAAATGGGACTAGTAGGTAGGGACTTC,CASSEMGLVGRDF
.,TRBV2,.,TRBJ1-5,TGTGCCAGCAGTGAAAGGCGGGTCAATCAGCCCCAGCATTTT,CASSERRVNQPQHF
.,TRBV21-1,.,TRBJ2-7,TGTGCCAGCAGCAACTGGACTAGCGGGAGATCCTACGAGCAGTACTTC,CASSNWTSGRSYEQYF
.,TRBV10-3,.,TRBJ1-1,TGTGCCATCAAGGTTCTCGCAGGGGCGCGGACTGAAGCTTTCTTT,CAIKVLAGARTEAFF
once,TRBV27,TRBD2,TRBJ2-7,TGTGCCAGCAGATATCGTGGACTAGTGTCTGAGCAGTACTTC,CASRYRGLVSEQYF
.,TRBV7-8,.,TRBJ1-3,TGTGCCAGCAGCTTATCGAATCCGGCCTACTCTGGAAACACCATATATTTT,CASSLSNPAYSGNTIYF
.,TRBV11-1,.,TRBJ1-1,TGTGCCAGCAGCCGAGAGGACAAAGGGAACACTGAAGCTTTCTTT,CASSREDKGNTEAFF
.,TRBV7-9,.,TRBJ1-1,TGTGCCAGCAGCTCGAAGACAGTTAGCACTGAAGCTTTCTTT,CASSSKTVSTEAFF
.,TRBV6-1,.,TRBJ1-5,TGTGCCAGCAGTAGAGGGGGGAATCAGCCCCAGCATTTT,CASSRGGNQPQHF
.,TRBV10-3,.,TRBJ2-3,TGTGCCATCAGTGAGGGTAGGACAGATACGCAGTATTTT,CAISEGRTDTQYF
.,TRBV11-3,.,TRBJ2-5,TGTGCCAGCAGCTTAAGTACCCAAGAGACCCAGTACTTC,CASSLSTQETQYF
.,TRBV6-5,.,TRBJ2-7,TGTGTCAGCACGCTCGGGGGAGAGCAGTACTTC,CVSTLGGEQYF
.,TRBV7-2,TRBD1,TRBJ1-1,TGTGCCAGCAGCCCGGGACAGTTGAACACTGAAGCTTTCTTT,CASSPGQLNTEAFF
.,TRBV29-1,.,TRBJ1-1,TGCAGCGTCGGACAGCTGGGGACTGAAGCTTTCTTT,CSVGQLGTEAFF
many,TRBV18,TRBD1,TRBJ1-1,TGTGCCAGCTCACCTCGCGAGGGGGCTGTCACTGAAGCTTTCTTT,CASSPREGAVTEAFF
.,TRBV6-5,.,TRBJ2-1,TGTGCCAGCAGTTTAGCTTACGAGCAGCTCTTC,CASSLAYEQLF
.,TRBV27,.,TRBJ2-7,TGTGCCAGCAGGGAGCGACAGTTCACCTACGAGCAGTACTTC,CASRERQFTYEQYF
.,TRBV7-2,TRBD2,TRBJ2-3,TGTGCCAGCAGTTCCCTAGCGGGCCTATTCACAGATACGCAGTATTTT,CASSSLAGLFTDTQYF
.,TRBV7-9,TRBD1,TRBJ2-6,TGTGCCAGCAGCTTAGGAGGGACAGGGGCCCTTGGGGCCAACGTCCTGACTTTC,CASSLGGTGALGANVLTF
.,TRBV29-1,TRBD2,TRBJ2-1,TGCAGCGTTGCGCCGGGAGGGCCGAGTGAGCAGTTCTTC,CSVAPGGPSEQFF
.,TRBV29-1,.,TRBJ2-5,TGCAGCGTTCGGCCTCAAGAGACCCAGTACTTC,CSVRPQETQYF
.,TRBV27,.,TRBJ1-2,TGTGCCAGCAGTTACAGGGCCGGTAACTATGGCTACACCTTC,CASSYRAGNYGYTF
.,TRBV6-5,TRBD1,TRBJ1-4,TGTGCCAGCAGTTACTCCACAGGGGGGAGTGAAAAACTGTTTTTT,CASSYSTGGSEKLFF
.,TRBV30,TRBD2,TRBJ2-3,TGTGCCTGGGCGGGACTAGCGGGATCAGATACGCAGTATTTT,CAWAGLAGSDTQYF
.,TRBV6-5,TRBD1,TRBJ2-3,TGTGCCAGCTCGAGGGGGCTAGGAGATACGCAGTATTTT,CASSRGLGDTQYF
.,TRBV6-1,.,TRBJ2-3,TGTGCCAGCAGTTTCGGGGAGAGCACAGATACGCAGTATTTT,CASSFGESTDTQYF
.,TRBV7-9,.,TRBJ1-6,TGTGCCAGCAGCCAGGGTACGACCCTCCACTTT,CASSQGTTLHF
.,TRBV27,TRBD1,TRBJ2-2,TGTGCCAGCAGTCTCCGGACAGGGAACACCGGGGAGCTGTTTTTT,CASSLRTGNTGELFF
.,TRBV5-1,.,TRBJ2-1,TGCGCCAGCAGCCTGGGCGTAGCCCTGGCCTCCTACAATGAGCAGTTCTTC,CASSLGVALASYNEQFF
.,TRBV6-6,TRBD2,TRBJ2-2,TGTGCCAGCGGAGAGGGACTAGCAAAGAGACCCGGGGAGCTGTTTTTT,CASGEGLAKRPGELFF
.,TRBV10-3,.,TRBJ2-3,TGTGCCATCAGTGAGGGCGGCACAGATACGCAGTATTTT,CAISEGGTDTQYF
.,TRBV9,.,TRBJ2-7,TGTGCCAGCAGCGTAGGTCCCAAGGACGAGCAGTACTTC,CASSVGPKDEQYF
.,TRBV27,.,TRBJ2-1,TGTGCCAGCAGTTTTGCGGGATTGGGCGAAAATGAGCAGTTCTTC,CASSFAGLGENEQFF
.,TRBV10-3,.,TRBJ1-4,TGTGCCATCAGTGGGCAGGAAAATGAAAAACTGTTTTTT,CAISGQENEKLFF
once,TRBV5-4,.,TRBJ1-1,TGTGCCAGCAGCTCCCCTTTCGGGGACACTGAAGCTTTCTTT,CASSSPFGDTEAFF
once,TRBV14,.,TRBJ2-2,TGTGCCAGCAGCCATTTTTCTAGGGGATCCGGGGAGCTGTTTTTT,CASSHFSRGSGELFF
many,TRBV19,.,TRBJ2-7,TGTGCCAGTAGTCCGGGGTACGAGCAGTACTTC,CASSPGYEQYF
.,TRBV5-4,.,TRBJ1-6,TGTGCCAGCAGCTTGGCCAAAGATTCACCCCTCCACTTT,CASSLAKDSPLHF
.,TRBV7-2,TRBD2,TRBJ2-1,TGTGCCAGCAGCTCAATAGCGGGAGTGAATGAGCAGTTCTTC,CASSSIAGVNEQFF
.,TRBV5-1,.,TRBJ2-3,TGCGCCAGCAGCTTGGATATGGCAGATACGCAGTATTTT,CASSLDMADTQYF
.,TRBV12-5,.,TRBJ2-1,TGTGCTAGTGGTTTGAGTTCGTCATACAATGAGCAGTTCTTC,CASGLSSSYNEQFF
.,TRBV7-8,TRBD2,TRBJ2-1,TGTGCCAGCAGCTTCGATACGACTAGCGGGGATTACTCCTACAATGAGCAGTTCTTC,CASSFDTTSGDYSYNEQFF
.,TRBV19,TRBD2,TRBJ2-1,TGTGCCAGTAGTACACCGGGACTAGCACATGAGCAGTTCTTC,CASSTPGLAHEQFF
.,TRBV13,.,TRBJ2-4,TGTGCCAGCAGCGCGGGACAGCTCAAAAACATTCAGTACTTC,CASSAGQLKNIQYF
once,TRBV2,.,TRBJ2-3,TGTGCCAGCACCCCCCACGAGGGAACAGATACGCAGTATTTT,CASTPHEGTDTQYF
.,TRBV2,.,TRBJ2-5,TGTGCCAGCAGTGAACCAAGCGCGCAGCAAGAGACCCAGTACTTC,CASSEPSAQQETQYF
.,TRBV5-1,TRBD2,TRBJ2-1,TGCGCCAGCAGCCTCGGGGGGACTAGCGTTTATGAGCAGTTCTTC,CASSLGGTSVYEQFF
.,TRBV2,TRBD2,TRBJ2-5,TGTGCCAGCAGCCGCGGGGGGCGAGAAGAGACCCAGTACTTC,CASSRGGREETQYF